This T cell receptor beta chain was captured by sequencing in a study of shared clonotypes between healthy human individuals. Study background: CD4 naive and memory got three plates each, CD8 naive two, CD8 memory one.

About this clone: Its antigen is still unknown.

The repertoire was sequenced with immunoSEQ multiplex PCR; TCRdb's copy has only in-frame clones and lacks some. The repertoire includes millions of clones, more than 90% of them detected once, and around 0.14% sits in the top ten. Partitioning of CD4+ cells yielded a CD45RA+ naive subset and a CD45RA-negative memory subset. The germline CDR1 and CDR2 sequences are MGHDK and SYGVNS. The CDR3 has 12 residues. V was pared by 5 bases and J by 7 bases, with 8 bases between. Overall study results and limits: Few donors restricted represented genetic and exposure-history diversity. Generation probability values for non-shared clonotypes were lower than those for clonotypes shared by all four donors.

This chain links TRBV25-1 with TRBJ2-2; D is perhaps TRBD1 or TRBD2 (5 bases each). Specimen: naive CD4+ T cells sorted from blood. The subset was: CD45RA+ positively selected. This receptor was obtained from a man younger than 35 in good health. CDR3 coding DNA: TGTGCCAGCAGTAGAGGGGTCGGGGAGCTGTTTTTT. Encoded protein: CASSRGVGELFF.